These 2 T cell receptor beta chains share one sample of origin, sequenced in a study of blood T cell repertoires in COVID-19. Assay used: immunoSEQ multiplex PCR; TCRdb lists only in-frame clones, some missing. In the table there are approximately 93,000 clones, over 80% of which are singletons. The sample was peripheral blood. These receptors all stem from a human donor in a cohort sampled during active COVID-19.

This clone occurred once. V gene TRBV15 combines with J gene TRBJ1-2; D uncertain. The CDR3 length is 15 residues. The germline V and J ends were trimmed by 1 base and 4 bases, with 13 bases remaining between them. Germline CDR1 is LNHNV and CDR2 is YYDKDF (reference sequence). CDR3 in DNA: TGTGCCACCAGCAGAGCTTCTCAAGGAGTCTATGGCTACACCTTC. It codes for CATSRASQGVYGYTF. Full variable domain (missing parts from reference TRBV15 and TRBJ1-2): DAMVIQNPRYQVTQFGKPVTLSCSQTLNHNVMYWYQQKSSQAPKLLFHYYDKDFNNEADTPDNFQSRRPNTSFCFLDIRSPGLGDTAMYLCATSRASQGVYGYTFGSGTRLTVV.

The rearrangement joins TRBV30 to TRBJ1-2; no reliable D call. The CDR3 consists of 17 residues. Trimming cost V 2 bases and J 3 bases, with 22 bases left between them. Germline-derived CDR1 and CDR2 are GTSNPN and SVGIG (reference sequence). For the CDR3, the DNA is TGTGCCTGGAGTAGATTGCAGGAAGTGGGCAATCACTATGGCTACACCTTC. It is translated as CAWSRLQEVGNHYGYTF.